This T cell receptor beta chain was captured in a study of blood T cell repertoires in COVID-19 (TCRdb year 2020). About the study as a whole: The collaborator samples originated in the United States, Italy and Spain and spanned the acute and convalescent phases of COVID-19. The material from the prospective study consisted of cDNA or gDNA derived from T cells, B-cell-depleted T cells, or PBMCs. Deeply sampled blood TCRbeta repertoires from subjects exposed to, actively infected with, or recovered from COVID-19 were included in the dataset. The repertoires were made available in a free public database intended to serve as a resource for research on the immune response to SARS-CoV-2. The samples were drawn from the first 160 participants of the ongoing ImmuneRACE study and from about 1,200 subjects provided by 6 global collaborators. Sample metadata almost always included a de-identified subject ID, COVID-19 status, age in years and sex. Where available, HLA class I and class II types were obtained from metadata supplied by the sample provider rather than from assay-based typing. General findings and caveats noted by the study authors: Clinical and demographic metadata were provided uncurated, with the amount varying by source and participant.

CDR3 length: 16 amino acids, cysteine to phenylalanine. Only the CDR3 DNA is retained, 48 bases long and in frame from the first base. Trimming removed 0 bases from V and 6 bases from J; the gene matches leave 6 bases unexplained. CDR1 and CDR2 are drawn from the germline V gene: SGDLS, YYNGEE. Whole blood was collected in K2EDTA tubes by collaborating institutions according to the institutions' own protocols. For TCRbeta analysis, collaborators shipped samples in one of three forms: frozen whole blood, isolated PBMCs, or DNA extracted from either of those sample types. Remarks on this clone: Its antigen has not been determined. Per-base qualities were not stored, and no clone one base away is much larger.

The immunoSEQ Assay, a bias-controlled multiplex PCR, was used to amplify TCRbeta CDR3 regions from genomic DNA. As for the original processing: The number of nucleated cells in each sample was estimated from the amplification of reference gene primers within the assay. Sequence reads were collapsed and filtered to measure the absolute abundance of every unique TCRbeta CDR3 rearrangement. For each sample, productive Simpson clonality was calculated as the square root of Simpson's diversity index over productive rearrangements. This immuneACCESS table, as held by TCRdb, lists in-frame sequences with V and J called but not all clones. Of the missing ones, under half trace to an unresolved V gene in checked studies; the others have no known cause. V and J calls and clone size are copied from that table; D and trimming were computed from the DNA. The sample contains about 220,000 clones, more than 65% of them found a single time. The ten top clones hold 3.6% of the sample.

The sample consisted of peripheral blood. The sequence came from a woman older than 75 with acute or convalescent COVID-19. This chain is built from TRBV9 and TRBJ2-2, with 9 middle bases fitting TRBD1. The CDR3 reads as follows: CASSVAGTGSSGELFF. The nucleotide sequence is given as TGTGCCAGCAGCGTAGCCGGGACAGGGTCGTCCGGGGAGCTGTTTTTT.